What follows are 32 T cell receptor beta chains derived from one specimen sequenced in a study of shared clonotypes between healthy human individuals (dated by TCRdb to the early 2020s). The receptor library was made with the immunoSEQ multiplex PCR assay. Drawn from immuneACCESS, this table holds only the in-frame rearrangements with V and J called that TCRdb kept. Clones are partly lost; checked studies trace under half to an unresolved V gene and leave the rest unexplained. The sample data list 1,400,000 or so clones, and 98% to 99% of these were observed just once. The biggest ten clones account for approximately 0.4% of the sample. Material for sequencing was naive CD4+ T cells sorted from blood. The intended sense of this specimen's cell subset or site label: CD45RA+ positively selected. These receptor sequences come from a man in his thirties or forties in good health.

This clone is a singleton in its sample. J is TRBJ2-3 and V is TRBV7-6; 8 bases map to TRBD2. The junction had 12 bases not matched to a gene; V was cut back by 5 bases and J by 2 bases. This CDR3 contains 17 residues. Germline-derived CDR1 and CDR2 are SGHVS and FNYEAQ. For the CDR3, the DNA is TGTGCCAGCAGCCTCCTAGGAGCGGGAGCCCCCACAGATACGCAGTATTTT. Translated: CASSLLGAGAPTDTQYF. Full variable domain (outside the CDR3, taken from reference TRBV7-6 and TRBJ2-3): GAGVSQSPRYKVTKRGQDVALRCDPISGHVSLYWYRQALGQGPEFLTYFNYEAQQDKSGLPNDRFSAERPEGSISTLTIQRTEQRDSAMYRCASSLLGAGAPTDTQYFGPGTRLTVL.

The chain has TRBV6-1 and TRBJ1-5, with 7 bases matching TRBD1. This CDR3 comprises 14 residues. J was trimmed by 3 bases and V by 4 bases; bases with no gene match: 3. CDR1 is MNHNS and CDR2 is SASEGT in the germline V gene. The CDR3 sequence is CASSGTGANQPQHF. The CDR3 region has the DNA TGTGCCAGCAGTGGCACAGGGGCCAATCAGCCCCAGCATTTT.

In nucleotides, the CDR3 is TGTGCCAGCAGCTCCTCAGGGTTAGGGGAAGCTTTCTTT. Protein sequence: CASSSSGLGEAFF. This sequence joins TRBV11-2 and TRBJ1-1, with D maybe TRBD1 (5 bases). Trimming shortened V by 4 bases and J by 8 bases, and 14 bases separated the two germline ends. The CDR3 has 13 amino acids. CDR1 and CDR2 (germline): SGHAT, FQNNGV. Supplemented by reference TRBV11-2 and TRBJ1-1, the full variable domain reads EAGVAQSPRYKIIEKRQSVAFWCNPISGHATLYWYQQILGQGPKLLIQFQNNGVVDDSQLPKDRFSAERLKGVDSTLKIQPAKLEDSAVYLCASSSSGLGEAFFGQGTRLTVV.

The chain uses TRBV20-1 and TRBJ2-7; D remains ambiguous. CDR1 DFQATT and CDR2 SNEGSKA come from the germline V gene (reference sequence). V dropped 3 bases and J dropped 6 bases, with 9 bases sitting between them. The CDR3 runs to 11 residues. The CDR3 loop reads CSASLGSEQYF. The CDR3 DNA is TGCAGTGCTAGTTTGGGTAGCGAGCAGTACTTC.

The rearrangement uses TRBV15 and TRBJ2-1; TRBD1 is a possible D gene (6 bases). Trimming took off 0 bases at V and 7 bases at J, with 16 bases between the two ends. Germline V lookup: CDR1 LNHNV, CDR2 YYDKDF (reference sequence). CDR3 size: 16 residues. The CDR3 is CATSRDPGAYNNEQFF. The CDR3 coding sequence is TGTGCCACCAGCAGAGACCCAGGGGCGTACAATAATGAGCAGTTCTTC. Full variable domain (rest looked up from reference TRBV15 and TRBJ2-1): DAMVIQNPRYQVTQFGKPVTLSCSQTLNHNVMYWYQQKSSQAPKLLFHYYDKDFNNEADTPDNFQSRRPNTSFCFLDIRSPGLGDTAMYLCATSRDPGAYNNEQFFGPGTRLTVL.

This chain uses TRBV5-6 with TRBJ1-1; no reliable D call. Germline CDR1 and CDR2: SGHDT and YYEEEE. V was shortened by 4 bases and J by 11 bases, with 15 bases between the two germline ends. There are 12 residues in the CDR3. Written as DNA, the CDR3 is TGTGCCAGCAGCGGCCCTACAACGAATGCTTTCTTT. This sequence encodes CASSGPTTNAFF.

This clone was observed a single time. Within the sample, other DNA sequences also encode this same CDR3. V gene TRBV28 combines with J gene TRBJ2-1; 14 nucleotides line up with TRBD2. V shed 5 bases, J shed 6 bases, and the junction held 6 bases outside the gene matches. Germline V CDR1 and CDR2: MDHEN, SYDVKM. CDR3 length: 16 residues. The CDR3 sequence: CASSRLAGGPGNEQFF. Here the CDR3 DNA reads TGTGCCAGCAGTAGACTAGCGGGAGGGCCGGGCAATGAGCAGTTCTTC.

The chain links TRBV5-4 to TRBJ2-7; a possible D gene is TRBD2 (7 bases). Germline CDR1 SGHNT, CDR2 YYREEE (reference sequence). This CDR3 region has 14 residues. Trimming took 3 bases from V and 2 from J, leaving 12 bases between them. CDR3 residues: CASSWRGGPYEQYF. CDR3 sequence (DNA): TGTGCCAGCAGCTGGAGGGGGGGTCCCTACGAGCAGTACTTC.

The chain links TRBV5-1 to TRBJ2-5; 11 positions agree with TRBD1. Per germline, CDR1 SGHRS and CDR2 YFSETQ. This CDR3 has 15 amino acids. V dropped 5 bases and J dropped 3; count of bases not matched to a gene: 6. The CDR3 DNA follows: TGCGCCAGCAGTACCGGGACAGGGGGAGAAGAGACCCAGTACTTC. This codes for CASSTGTGGEETQYF.

The chain recombines TRBV12-2 with TRBJ2-7. TRBV12-2 counts as a pseudogene. This CDR3 contains 12 residues. The CDR3 reads CASRFPIGEQYF. In DNA, the CDR3 is TGTGCAAGTCGCTTCCCTATCGGAGAGCAGTACTTC.

The rearrangement uses TRBV13 and TRBJ2-7; 7 nucleotides align to TRBD2. V gave up 5 bases and J gave up 0 bases; unmatched junction bases: 13. Germline V gene lookup returns CDR1 PRHDT and CDR2 FYEKMQ (reference sequence). The CDR3 runs 17 residues. The CDR3 DNA reads as TGTGCCAGCAGCGAGAGGGGCCCTAGCGGTGACTCCTACGAGCAGTACTTC. Encoded protein: CASSERGPSGDSYEQYF.

V is TRBV18 and J is TRBJ1-1, with 8 bases identical to TRBD1. From germline, CDR1 is KGHSH and CDR2 LQKENI. V lost 5 bases, J lost 2 bases, and 7 bases stayed unmatched. The CDR3 totals 15 residues. CDR3 in DNA: TGTGCCAGCTCAGCACTACAGGGGGGAAACACTGAAGCTTTCTTT. Encoded protein: CASSALQGGNTEAFF.

This chain uses TRBV9 with TRBJ2-5; TRBD1 matches 9 bases. The CDR3 has 17 amino acids. CDR1 is SGDLS, CDR2 YYNGEE, per germline. V gave up 1 base and J gave up 1 base; unmatched junction bases: 8. The CDR3, as DNA: TGTGCCAGCAGCGTAAGCCGCGGGACAGGGCTCCAAGAGACCCAGTACTTC. This gives the protein CASSVSRGTGLQETQYF.

The CDR3 loop reads CASSTEGQPQHF. CDR3 DNA sequence: TGTGCCAGCAGCACCGAGGGGCAGCCCCAGCATTTT. The V and J genes are TRBV11-2 and TRBJ1-5, with D maybe TRBD1 (5 bases). Trimming removed 5 bases at V and 7 bases at J, with 9 bases between. The CDR3 has 12 amino acids. The germline V gene has CDR1 SGHAT and CDR2 FQNNGV.

The rearrangement uses TRBV7-2 and TRBJ2-7, with 8 positions matching TRBD2. The germline CDR1 and CDR2 sequences are SGHTA and FQGNSA. Unmatched junction bases numbered 13, after V lost 1 base and J lost 5 bases. The CDR3 has 17 residues. Here the CDR3 reads CASSLDPGLGLLDEQYF. The CDR3 region has the DNA TGTGCCAGCAGCTTAGACCCGGGACTAGGGTTGTTGGACGAGCAGTACTTC.

The rearrangement joins TRBV7-9 to TRBJ2-3; possibly TRBD1 for D (6 bases). The germline CDR1 and CDR2 sequences are SEHNR and FQNEAQ (reference sequence). This CDR3 has 13 residues. The V and J ends lost 5 bases and 5 bases respectively, with 11 bases between them. CDR3 residues: CASSRKGGDTQYF. CDR3 DNA: TGTGCCAGCAGCAGAAAAGGGGGAGATACGCAGTATTTT. Complete variable domain (other parts from reference TRBV7-9 and TRBJ2-3): DTGVSQNPRHKITKRGQNVTFRCDPISEHNRLYWYRQTLGQGPEFLTYFQNEAQLEKSRLLSDRFSAERPKGSFSTLEIQRTEQGDSAMYLCASSRKGGDTQYFGPGTRLTVL.

With regard to this clone: Germline and junction disagree at one end, which may indicate a read error. This chain uses TRBV27 with TRBJ2-7, with a tentative D call TRBD1 (6 bases). The CDR3 is 13 amino acids. Germline V gene sequence: CDR1 MNHEY, CDR2 SMNVEV (reference sequence). The CDR3 reads CASSLWITGPQDF. CDR3 DNA: TGTGCCAGCAGTTTATGGATTACAGGGCCCCAGGACTTC.

J is TRBJ2-7 and V is TRBV7-9, with D possibly being TRBD2 (6 bases). The CDR3 has 14 residues. The germline CDR1 and CDR2 sequences are SEHNR and FQNEAQ (reference sequence). The V end was cut by 1 base, the J end by 1 base, with 8 bases between. CDR3 amino acids: CASSLGGLSYEQYF. CDR3 in DNA: TGTGCCAGCAGCTTAGGGGGACTTTCCTACGAGCAGTACTTC.

The genes are TRBV5-4 and TRBJ2-5, with D possibly TRBD1 on 6 matching bases. The CDR3 spans 15 residues. The germline V and J ends were trimmed by 4 bases and 5 bases, with 18 bases remaining between them. Germline CDR1 SGHNT, CDR2 YYREEE (reference sequence). The CDR3 DNA reads TGTGCCAGCAGCCCCCTTCCGGGCCAGGGGGAGACCCAGTACTTC. Its protein is CASSPLPGQGETQYF.

The chain combines TRBV11-2 with TRBJ2-1, with 11 bases identical to TRBD2. V lost 5 bases and J lost 0; bases outside the gene matches: 3. CDR1 is SGHAT and CDR2 is FQNNGV in the germline V gene. The CDR3 extends over 16 amino acids. The CDR3, as DNA: TGTGCCAGCAGCCTCACTAGCGGGGGCTCCTACAATGAGCAGTTCTTC. Translated: CASSLTSGGSYNEQFF.

The gene calls are TRBV9 and TRBJ2-5, with a weak D call TRBD2 (7 bases). CDR1 SGDLS and CDR2 YYNGEE come from the germline V gene. V shed 4 bases and J shed 5 bases, with 18 bases lying between them. This CDR3 spans 15 amino acids. The DNA of the CDR3 is TGTGCCAGCAGCCCGAGGGGGGGAACGTGGGAGACCCAGTACTTC. Translating it yields CASSPRGGTWETQYF.

This chain joins TRBV2 and TRBJ1-2; D unresolved. V dropped 6 bases and J dropped 2 bases, with 7 bases sitting between them. Germline V CDR1 and CDR2: SNHLY, FYNNEI. The CDR3 loop spans 12 amino acids. This chain's CDR3 is CASRERNYGYTF. CDR3 bases: TGTGCCAGCAGGGAGAGGAACTATGGCTACACCTTC.

This clone has just one count. The gene calls are TRBV4-3 and TRBJ2-1, with a weak D call TRBD2 (6 bases). From germline, CDR1 is LGHNA and CDR2 YSLEER. V was cut by 0 bases and J by 15 bases, with 21 bases left in between. The CDR3 runs to 15 residues. The CDR3 DNA follows: TGCGCCAGCAGCCAAGACGATATTATGGGAGGTGCCCGGTTCTTC. Protein product: CASSQDDIMGGARFF.

The CDR3 DNA is TGCGCCAGCAGACCGGGACAGGGTCCTTCCTCTCACTACAATGAGCAGTTCTTC. Translating it yields CASRPGQGPSSHYNEQFF. The rearrangement uses TRBV5-1 and TRBJ2-1, with 9 bases aligning to TRBD1. CDR3 length: 18 amino acids. The V and J ends lost 5 bases and 3 bases, in that order; junction bases with no gene match: 15. Germline lookup yields CDR1 SGHRS and CDR2 YFSETQ.

This clone was observed once. V usage is TRBV19 and J usage is TRBJ1-5; no clear D. The CDR3 has 12 amino acids. Germline assignment: CDR1 LNHDA and CDR2 SQIVND (reference sequence). V lost 0 bases to trimming and J lost 6 bases, with 3 bases between them. CDR3 bases: TGTGCCAGTAGTATAGATGGTCAGCCCCAGCATTTT. Translation gives CASSIDGQPQHF.

This chain uses TRBV4-3 with TRBJ2-1; 7 bases align to TRBD2. There are 13 residues in the CDR3. V trimming: 4 bases; J trimming: 8 bases; junction bases outside the gene matches: 5. Germline V lookup: CDR1 LGHNA, CDR2 YSLEER. The CDR3 here is CASSLRLAHEQFF. In nucleotides, the CDR3 is TGCGCCAGCAGCCTGCGACTAGCCCATGAGCAGTTCTTC.

In this sample, this clone turned up once. The chain recombines TRBV2 with TRBJ1-5; D unresolved. Germline V CDR1 and CDR2: SNHLY, FYNNEI. V was trimmed by 3 bases and J by 0 bases, leaving 6 bases between them. The length of the CDR3 is 14 residues. This CDR3 reads CASSDRVSNQPQHF. DNA of the CDR3: TGTGCCAGCAGTGATAGGGTTAGCAATCAGCCCCAGCATTTT.

This chain links TRBV2 with TRBJ2-1; maybe TRBD2 (5 bases). There are 13 residues in the CDR3. Germline CDR1 is SNHLY and CDR2 is FYNNEI. V was shortened by 5 bases and J by 4 bases, with 9 bases between the two germline ends. CDR3 nucleotide sequence: TGTGCCAGCAGTCTCGAGGGTTACAATGAGCAGTTCTTC. The encoded protein is CASSLEGYNEQFF.

This chain uses TRBV2 with TRBJ2-7, with D perhaps matching TRBD1 (6 bases). Germline CDR1 is SNHLY and CDR2 is FYNNEI. The V end was cut by 5 bases, the J end by 3 bases, with 8 bases between. This CDR3 is 12 amino acids long. CDR3 sequence: CASSTGFYEQYF. CDR3 nucleotides: TGTGCCAGCAGTACAGGGTTCTACGAGCAGTACTTC.

J is TRBJ1-1 and V is TRBV5-1; D not resolved. The CDR3 is 15 amino acids. CDR1 is SGHRS, CDR2 YFSETQ, per germline. V was trimmed by 0 bases and J by 2 bases, leaving 11 bases between them. The CDR3 DNA is TGCGCCAGCAGCTTGGTATCCAGTTACAACACTGAAGCTTTCTTT. Protein: CASSLVSSYNTEAFF.

This chain connects TRBV7-8 to TRBJ2-1; 9 bases fit TRBD1. The CDR3 length is 16 residues. V gave up 1 base and J gave up 5 bases; unmatched junction bases: 6. Germline V CDR1 and CDR2: SGHVS, FQNEAQ. In nucleotides, the CDR3 is TGTGCCAGCAGCTTAGGGGGACAGGGTCGAAACAATGAGCAGTTCTTC. Residues: CASSLGGQGRNNEQFF.

The DNA for the CDR3 is TGTGCCAGCAGCATAAGCGGGATAAAGCTCGGTGAGCAGTTCTTC. It encodes CASSISGIKLGEQFF. The J gene is TRBJ2-1, the V gene TRBV7-2; 7 bases fit TRBD2. Germline V lookup: CDR1 SGHTA, CDR2 FQGNSA. This CDR3 contains 15 residues. The ends lost 5 bases at V and 9 bases at J; junction bases unmatched: 13.